Included here is one T cell receptor (beta chain) sequence, with context. No antigen is known for it. This sample was included in a study of T cells in Graves' hyperthyroidism and ophthalmopathy. The study, taken as a whole, reports: Most expanded thyroid clonotypes above 0.001 also appeared in blood. Model predictions of ophthalmopathy came a median approximately 6 months before onset.

Fresh peripheral blood, approximately 10 ml, was the source of the PBMCs. Per the germline V gene, CDR1 is MGHDK and CDR2 is SYGVNS. The CDR3 runs 13 residues. Trimming took 6 bases from V and 4 from J, leaving 12 bases between them. Researchers took RNA transcripts and amplified the TCR beta CDR3 regions from them. The TCR CDR3 first-round RT-PCR relied on the HTBI primer set. TCRdb called the multiplex PCR reads again in MiXCR, with one record for every CDR3 protein. The table shows roughly 280,000 distinct CDR3 sequences, with roughly 20% occurring only once. Sequencing was done on a sample of blood. The sequence derives from a man aged 25 to 40 with Graves' ophthalmopathy. J is TRBJ1-2 and V is TRBV25-1; a possible D gene is TRBD1 (6 bases). The CDR3 nucleotides read TGTGCCAGCAGCCAGGGGAGGTTCTATGGCTACACCTTC. Translation: CASSQGRFYGYTF.